These T cell receptor beta chains were read from a single sample in a study of blood T cell repertoires in COVID-19. This table comes from immunoSEQ multiplex PCR, and its TCRdb copy is limited to in-frame clones, with some not included. The repertoire has some 130,000 clones, around nine tenths of them found once; the top ten carry more than 9.5%. Sequences were obtained from peripheral blood. These receptors all stem from a woman between 65 and 79 years old with COVID-19, enrolled during active disease. The CDR3 runs from the conserved cysteine through the conserved F or W. D genes are given only for firm matches. Size is omitted from some rows. Given values are once, few, many or a class for expanded clones.

V	size	D	J	CDR3
TRBV5-1	NA	NA	TRBJ2-3	CASSFSMGTQYF
TRBV3-1/TRBV3-2	NA	TRBD2	TRBJ2-7	CASSQDRGGPSYEQYF
TRBV20-1	NA	TRBD1	TRBJ1-5	CSASGTGGQEGSNQPQHF
TRBV12-2	NA	NA	TRBJ2-7	CASRLAPSGTYEQYF
TRBV5-1	NA	NA	TRBJ2-5	CASSPREGIGETQYF
TRBV7-8	NA	NA	TRBJ2-7	CASSLEGGGTETYEQYF
TRBV10-1	NA	NA	TRBJ2-2	CATGIRNTGELFF
TRBV28	few	TRBD2	TRBJ2-7	CASSLYPGGGDEQYF
TRBV18	NA	NA	TRBJ1-2	CASSPVVNPSYGYTF
TRBV7-9	NA	NA	TRBJ1-2	CASSPDRSYGYTF
TRBV2	NA	NA	TRBJ2-3	CASGPRGTSTDTQYF
TRBV5-4	NA	NA	TRBJ2-3	CASSPGTSTDTQYF
TRBV6-5	NA	TRBD1	TRBJ2-7	CASSSPGTDYEQYF
TRBV9	NA	NA	TRBJ2-5	CASSVAVGGETQYF
TRBV3-1/TRBV3-2	NA	NA	TRBJ1-2	CASSQGANYGYTF
TRBV30	NA	NA	TRBJ1-2	CAWSPPGWGHGYGYTF
TRBV19	NA	TRBD1	TRBJ1-5	CASRGTGAGNQPQHF
TRBV30	NA	NA	TRBJ2-1	CAWSVRRDNEQFF
TRBV27	NA	TRBD1	TRBJ1-2	CASSFLGQGAYYGYTF
TRBV28	once	NA	TRBJ2-7	CASHRMDNSYEQYF
TRBV9	NA	NA	TRBJ2-7	CASSVAGGFYEQYF
TRBV27	NA	TRBD2	TRBJ2-5	CASSAIGSGVGQETQYF
TRBV28	NA	NA	TRBJ2-5	CASSLARGWVETQYF
TRBV19	NA	NA	TRBJ2-2	CASRDYGRVNTGELFF
TRBV19	NA	NA	TRBJ1-5	CASSIDEVSNQPQHF
TRBV4-2	NA	TRBD2	TRBJ2-1	CASSQDRLAGGHYNEQFF
TRBV2	NA	NA	TRBJ2-3	CASSAGDGTDTQYF
TRBV21-1	NA	NA	TRBJ2-5	CASSPRTGDQETQYF
TRBV6-1	NA	NA	TRBJ1-6	CASSEARGDNSPLHF
TRBV18	NA	TRBD1	TRBJ1-3	CASSRQQQGGGNTIYF
TRBV9	NA	TRBD1	TRBJ2-7	CASSVSGGGSYEQYF